Listed below are T cell receptor beta chains from one sample, sequenced in a study of CXCR3-negative and CXCR3-positive naive CD8 T cells. From the 5' RACE reads, TCRdb lists one entry per CDR3 protein and no DNA. The sample includes more than 65,000 distinct CDR3 sequences. The material sequenced was naive CXCR3- CD8+ T cells from blood. All receptors derive from a human donor in good health. Some clones in this sample may be carry-over from other donors' samples. CDR3s include the opening cysteine and the closing phenylalanine or tryptophan. The order of the fields is J gene, V gene, CDR3 protein.

j_call: TRBJ2-2; v_call: TRBV5-5; cdr3_aa: CASGQMNTGELFF
j_call: TRBJ2-1; v_call: TRBV27; cdr3_aa: CASSLQDSPEEFF
j_call: TRBJ2-1; v_call: TRBV2; cdr3_aa: CASSDRKLLGGPYNEQFF
j_call: TRBJ2-2; v_call: TRBV7-3; cdr3_aa: CASSSTGGNTGELFF
j_call: TRBJ2-7; v_call: TRBV27; cdr3_aa: CASSSTGAYEQYF
j_call: TRBJ1-6; v_call: TRBV4-3; cdr3_aa: CASSQDLSGEDFRNSPLHF
j_call: TRBJ2-7; v_call: TRBV6-2/TRBV6-3; cdr3_aa: CASNERVSYEQYF
j_call: TRBJ2-7; v_call: TRBV28; cdr3_aa: CASSFGQGLYEQYF
j_call: TRBJ1-2; v_call: TRBV12-3/TRBV12-4; cdr3_aa: CASSPGGIYYGYTF
j_call: TRBJ2-1; v_call: TRBV12-3/TRBV12-4; cdr3_aa: CASTPQGEYNEQFF
j_call: TRBJ1-1; v_call: TRBV5-1; cdr3_aa: CASSLWGTNTEAFF
j_call: TRBJ2-7; v_call: TRBV6-2/TRBV6-3; cdr3_aa: CASTLDPVNYYEQYF
j_call: TRBJ2-7; v_call: TRBV15; cdr3_aa: CATSRGRGLNEQYF
j_call: TRBJ1-1; v_call: TRBV7-4; cdr3_aa: CASSRRRGSSDTEAFF
j_call: TRBJ2-7; v_call: TRBV29-1; cdr3_aa: CSGRVGLPPYEQYF
j_call: TRBJ1-1; v_call: TRBV29-1; cdr3_aa: CSVDGGQNTEAFF
j_call: TRBJ1-1; v_call: TRBV10-1; cdr3_aa: CASSEQDTEAFF
j_call: TRBJ1-2; v_call: TRBV7-9; cdr3_aa: CASSGQQGDYARDYGYTF
j_call: TRBJ2-7; v_call: TRBV28; cdr3_aa: CASSFLEPEQYF
j_call: TRBJ2-5; v_call: TRBV6-5; cdr3_aa: CASSYFSDSIQETQYF
j_call: TRBJ1-1; v_call: TRBV5-4; cdr3_aa: CASSLEWGAQGFTEAFF
j_call: TRBJ1-5; v_call: TRBV12-3/TRBV12-4; cdr3_aa: CASSTSEERPQHF
j_call: TRBJ2-3; v_call: TRBV2; cdr3_aa: CASSEALLWRGGPDTQYF
j_call: TRBJ2-7; v_call: TRBV20-1; cdr3_aa: CSAGQGNEQYF
j_call: TRBJ1-1; v_call: TRBV29-1; cdr3_aa: CSVDVWGGQGLNTEAFF
j_call: TRBJ2-2; v_call: TRBV28; cdr3_aa: CASSLRGSDTGELFF
j_call: TRBJ2-7; v_call: TRBV20-1; cdr3_aa: CSARDRENYEQYF
j_call: TRBJ2-1; v_call: TRBV29-1; cdr3_aa: CSAQGRSGRSNEQFF
j_call: TRBJ2-7; v_call: TRBV20-1; cdr3_aa: CSARDAGEGDPYEQYF
j_call: TRBJ2-7; v_call: TRBV29-1; cdr3_aa: CSAGGADRPDEQYF
j_call: TRBJ2-7; v_call: TRBV9; cdr3_aa: CASSRDGSSYEQYF
j_call: TRBJ2-1; v_call: TRBV7-7; cdr3_aa: CASSLGTGNFEQFF
j_call: TRBJ1-2; v_call: TRBV7-9; cdr3_aa: CASSLELEVSYGYTF
j_call: TRBJ1-1; v_call: TRBV7-9; cdr3_aa: CASSQTGEDTEAFF
j_call: TRBJ1-5; v_call: TRBV14; cdr3_aa: CASSQGGYQPQHF
j_call: TRBJ2-2; v_call: TRBV4-3; cdr3_aa: CASSQDGVGTGELFF
j_call: TRBJ1-1; v_call: TRBV20-1; cdr3_aa: CSARGRMNTEAFF
j_call: TRBJ2-1; v_call: TRBV7-3; cdr3_aa: CASSLTGDLPSEQFF
j_call: TRBJ2-5; v_call: TRBV6-2/TRBV6-3; cdr3_aa: CASSWTSGGAETQYF
j_call: TRBJ2-2; v_call: TRBV10-3; cdr3_aa: CAISSGRGNSGELFF
j_call: TRBJ2-2; v_call: TRBV29-1; cdr3_aa: CSVEDKVGHIGSRELFF
j_call: TRBJ2-3; v_call: TRBV7-9; cdr3_aa: CASSDSRVISTDTQYF
j_call: TRBJ1-4; v_call: TRBV9; cdr3_aa: CASSVGRQLNEKLFF
j_call: TRBJ1-2; v_call: TRBV28; cdr3_aa: CASSSDQANYGYTF
j_call: TRBJ1-4; v_call: TRBV27; cdr3_aa: CASSFSYPNEKLFF
j_call: TRBJ2-1; v_call: TRBV28; cdr3_aa: CASSSRQGDRGNEQFF
j_call: TRBJ2-7; v_call: TRBV7-9; cdr3_aa: CASSLVGASYEQYF
j_call: TRBJ2-2; v_call: TRBV4-3; cdr3_aa: CASSQDNRGVMNTGELFF
j_call: TRBJ1-1; v_call: TRBV7-9; cdr3_aa: CASSLTGPPYTEAFF
j_call: TRBJ2-1; v_call: TRBV24-1; cdr3_aa: CATSIYNEQFF
j_call: TRBJ2-2; v_call: TRBV7-9; cdr3_aa: CASKGVANTGELFF
j_call: TRBJ2-7; v_call: TRBV5-1; cdr3_aa: CASSLGTGAPYEQYF
j_call: TRBJ2-3; v_call: TRBV6-2/TRBV6-3; cdr3_aa: CASSGALDRYF
j_call: TRBJ2-7; v_call: TRBV20-1; cdr3_aa: CSARVASGGLYEQYF